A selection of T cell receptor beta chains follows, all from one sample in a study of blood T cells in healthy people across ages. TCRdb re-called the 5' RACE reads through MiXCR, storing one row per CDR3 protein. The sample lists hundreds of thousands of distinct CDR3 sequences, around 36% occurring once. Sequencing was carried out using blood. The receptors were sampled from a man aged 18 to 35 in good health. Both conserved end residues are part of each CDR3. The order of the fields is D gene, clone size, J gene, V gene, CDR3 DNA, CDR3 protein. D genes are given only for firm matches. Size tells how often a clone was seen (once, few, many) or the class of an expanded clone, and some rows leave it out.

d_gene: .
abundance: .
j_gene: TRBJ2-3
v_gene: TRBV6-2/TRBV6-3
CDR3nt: TGTGCCAGCAGAGACGGGATACCCACAGATACGCAGTATTTT
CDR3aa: CASRDGIPTDTQYF

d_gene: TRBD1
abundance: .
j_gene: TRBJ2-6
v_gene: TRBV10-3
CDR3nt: TGTGCCATCAGGGACAGGGGCGGAGAGGACAACGTCCTGACTTTC
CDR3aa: CAIRDRGGEDNVLTF

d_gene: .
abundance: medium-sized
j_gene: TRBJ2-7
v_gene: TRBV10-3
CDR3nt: TGTGCCATCAGTGACAGCTCCTACGAGCAGTACTTC
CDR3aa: CAISDSSYEQYF

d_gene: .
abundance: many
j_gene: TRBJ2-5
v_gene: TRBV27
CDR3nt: TGTGCCAGCAGCCAGACTAGGGCCCAAGAGACCCAGTACTTC
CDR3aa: CASSQTRAQETQYF

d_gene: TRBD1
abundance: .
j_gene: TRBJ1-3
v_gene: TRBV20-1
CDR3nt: TGCAGTGCTAGAGCAGGGGGTGGAAACACCATATATTTT
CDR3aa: CSARAGGGNTIYF

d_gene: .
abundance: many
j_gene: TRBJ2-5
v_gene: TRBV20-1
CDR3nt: TGCAGTGCTAGGCGTTCAGGGACTGAGACCCAGTACTTC
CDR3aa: CSARRSGTETQYF

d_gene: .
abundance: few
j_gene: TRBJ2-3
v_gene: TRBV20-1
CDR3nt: TGCAGTGCTAGACGCGGTTCGGAGTATTTT
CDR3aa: CSARRGSEYF

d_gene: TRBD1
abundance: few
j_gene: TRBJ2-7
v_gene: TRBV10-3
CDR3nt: TGTGCCTCCTCAGGGGGCGCGATCTACAATGAGCAGTACTTC
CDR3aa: CASSGGAIYNEQYF

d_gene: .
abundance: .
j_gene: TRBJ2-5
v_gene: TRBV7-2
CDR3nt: TGTGCCAGCAGCTTATACGGCAGGGGAGTCCAAGAGACCCAGTACTTC
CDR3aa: CASSLYGRGVQETQYF

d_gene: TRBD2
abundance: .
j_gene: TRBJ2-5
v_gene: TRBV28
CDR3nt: TGTGCCAGCAGTTTCCCAGCGGGAGAACAAGAGACCCAGTACTTC
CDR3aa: CASSFPAGEQETQYF

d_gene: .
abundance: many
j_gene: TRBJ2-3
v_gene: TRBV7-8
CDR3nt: TGTGCCAGCAGCTTAGCGGGACCTCTTGGGGCAGATACGCAGTATTTT
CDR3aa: CASSLAGPLGADTQYF

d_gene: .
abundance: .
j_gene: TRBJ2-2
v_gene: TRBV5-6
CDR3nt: TGTGCCAGCAGCGTGGCCGGGGCGACCGGGGAGCTGTTTTTT
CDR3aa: CASSVAGATGELFF

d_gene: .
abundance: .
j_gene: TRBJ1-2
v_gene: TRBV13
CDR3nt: TGTGCCAGCAGCAGAGCGGCCTCAACGGATGGCTACACCTTC
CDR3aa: CASSRAASTDGYTF

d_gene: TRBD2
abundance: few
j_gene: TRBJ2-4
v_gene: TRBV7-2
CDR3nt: TGTGCCAGCAGCTTAGGGTCGGGAGGGAAACGGCAGTACTTC
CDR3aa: CASSLGSGGKRQYF

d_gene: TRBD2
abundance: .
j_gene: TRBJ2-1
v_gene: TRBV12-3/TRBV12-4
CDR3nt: TGTGCCAGCAGTTCCCCGCGGGCTAGCGTCGGGAGGGTAAGCAATGAGCAGTTCTTC
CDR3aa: CASSSPRASVGRVSNEQFF

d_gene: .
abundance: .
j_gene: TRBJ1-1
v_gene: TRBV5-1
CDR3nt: TGCGCCAGCAGTAATGGACAGCCGAACACTGAAGCTTTCTTT
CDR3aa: CASSNGQPNTEAFF

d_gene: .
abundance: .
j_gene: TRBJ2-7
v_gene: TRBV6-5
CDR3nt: TGTGCCAGCAAGGGGACCCTAGGGTCCTACGAGCAGTACTTC
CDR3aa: CASKGTLGSYEQYF

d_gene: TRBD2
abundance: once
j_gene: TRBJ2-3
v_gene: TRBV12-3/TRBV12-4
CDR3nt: TGTGCCAGCAGTTTTCGGCTAGCGGGGCCCACAGATGCGCAGTATTTT
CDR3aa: CASSFRLAGPTDAQYF

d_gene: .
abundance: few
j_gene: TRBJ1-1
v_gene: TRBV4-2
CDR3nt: TGTGCCAGCAACCAAGGAGGGGGCACTGAAGCTTTCTTT
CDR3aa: CASNQGGGTEAFF

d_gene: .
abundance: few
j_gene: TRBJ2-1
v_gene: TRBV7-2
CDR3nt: TGTGCCAGCAGCTCCGTGGCCAATGAGCAGTTCTTC
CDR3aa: CASSSVANEQFF

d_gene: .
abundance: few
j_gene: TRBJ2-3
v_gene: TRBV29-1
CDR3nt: TGCAGCGTTACGGGGGCCCGTTCCAGCACAGATACGCAGTATTTT
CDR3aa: CSVTGARSSTDTQYF

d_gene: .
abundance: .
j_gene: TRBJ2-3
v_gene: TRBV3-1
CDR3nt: TGTGCCAGCAGCCAAGATCAGGGCAGACAAAATACGCAGTATTTT
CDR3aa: CASSQDQGRQNTQYF

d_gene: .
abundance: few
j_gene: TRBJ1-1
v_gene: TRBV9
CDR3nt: TGTGCCAGCAGCGACTACAGGGATTCGGCCACTGAAGCTTTCTTT
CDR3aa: CASSDYRDSATEAFF

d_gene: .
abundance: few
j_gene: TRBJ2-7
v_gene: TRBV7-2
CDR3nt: TGTGCCAGCAGCTTAGAGGTCCGAGAAATCTACGAGCAGTACTTC
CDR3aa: CASSLEVREIYEQYF

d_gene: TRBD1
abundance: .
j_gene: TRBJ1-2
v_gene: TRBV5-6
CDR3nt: TGTGCCAGCAGCACCCGGTCGACAGGGGGCTTTCATGGTGGCTACACCTTC
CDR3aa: CASSTRSTGGFHGGYTF

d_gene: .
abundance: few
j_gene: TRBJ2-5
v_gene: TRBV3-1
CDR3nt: TGTGCCAGCAGTTCAACTAGAAGTGAGCGAAAGACCCAGTACTTC
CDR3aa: CASSSTRSERKTQYF

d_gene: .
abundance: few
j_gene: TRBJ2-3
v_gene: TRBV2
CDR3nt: TGTGCCAGCAGTGAGGCTGAAACAGATACGCAGTATTTT
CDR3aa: CASSEAETDTQYF

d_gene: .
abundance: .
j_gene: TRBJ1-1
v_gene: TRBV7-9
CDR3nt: TGTGCCAGCAGCTTAGTGAACAACATGAACACTGAAGCTTTCTTT
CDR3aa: CASSLVNNMNTEAFF

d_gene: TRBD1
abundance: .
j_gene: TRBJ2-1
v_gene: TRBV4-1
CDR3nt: TGCGCCAGCAGCCAAGGGACAGGGGACTACAATGAGCAGTTCTTC
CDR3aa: CASSQGTGDYNEQFF

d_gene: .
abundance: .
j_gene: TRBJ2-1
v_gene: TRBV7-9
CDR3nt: TGTGCCAGCAGCTTCCTAAGCTCGGGGCAGGATGAGCAGTTCTTC
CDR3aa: CASSFLSSGQDEQFF

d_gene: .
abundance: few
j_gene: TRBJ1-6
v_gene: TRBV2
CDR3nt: TGTGCCAGCAGTGAAGTAGCAGAAGGTGGCTTCTATAATTCACCCCTCCACTTT
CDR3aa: CASSEVAEGGFYNSPLHF

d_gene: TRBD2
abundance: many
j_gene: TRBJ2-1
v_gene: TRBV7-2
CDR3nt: TGTGCCAGCAGCTTAGTATCAAGCGGGGGGGTCAATGAGCAGTTCTTC
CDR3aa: CASSLVSSGGVNEQFF

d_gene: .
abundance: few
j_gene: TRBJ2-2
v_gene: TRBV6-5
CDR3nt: TGTGCCAGCAGCTACAGAGGGTACACCGGGGAGCTGTTTTTT
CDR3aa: CASSYRGYTGELFF

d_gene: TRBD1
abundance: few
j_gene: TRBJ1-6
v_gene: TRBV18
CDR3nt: TGTGCCAGCTCACCAACAGGGGTGGACTCACCCCTCCACTTT
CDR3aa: CASSPTGVDSPLHF

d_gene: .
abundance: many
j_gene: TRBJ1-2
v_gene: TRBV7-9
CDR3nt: TGTGCCAGCAGCTTAGTCGCAGGGGATGGCTACACCTTC
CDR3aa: CASSLVAGDGYTF

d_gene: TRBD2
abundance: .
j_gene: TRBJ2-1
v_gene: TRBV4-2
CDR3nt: TGTGCCAGCAGCCAAGATCCCGGACTAGCGGGGGGTGATGAGCAGTTCTTC
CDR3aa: CASSQDPGLAGGDEQFF

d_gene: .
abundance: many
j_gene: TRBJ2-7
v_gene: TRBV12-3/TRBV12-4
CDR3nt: TGTGCCAGCAGTTTAGAAGGTCGGGAGCAGTACTTC
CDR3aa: CASSLEGREQYF

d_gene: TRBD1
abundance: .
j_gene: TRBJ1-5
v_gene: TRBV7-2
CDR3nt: TGTGCCAGCAGCTCACCGACAGGGGGCGCCAATCAGCCCCAGCATTTT
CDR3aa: CASSSPTGGANQPQHF

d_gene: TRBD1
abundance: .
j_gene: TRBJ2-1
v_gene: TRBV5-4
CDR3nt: TGTGCCAGCAGTCCTACAGGGGGCACATATTATGAGCAGTTCTTC
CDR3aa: CASSPTGGTYYEQFF

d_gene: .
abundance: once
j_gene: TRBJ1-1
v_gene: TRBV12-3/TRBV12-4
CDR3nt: TGTGCCAGCAGCATGGGCCGGGACGGCGAAGCTTTCTTT
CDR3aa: CASSMGRDGEAFF

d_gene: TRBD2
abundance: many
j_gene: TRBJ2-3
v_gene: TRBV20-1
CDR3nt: TGCAGTGCCCGGACTAGCGGGGCCGGAGATACGCAGTATTTT
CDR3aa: CSARTSGAGDTQYF

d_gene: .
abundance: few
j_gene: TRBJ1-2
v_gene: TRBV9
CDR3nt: TGTGCCAGCAGCGTATCTAGGGAGGATGGCTACACCTTC
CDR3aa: CASSVSREDGYTF

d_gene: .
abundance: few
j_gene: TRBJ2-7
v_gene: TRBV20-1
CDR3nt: TGCAGTGCGTCTCTAGGGGAGGAGCAGTACTTC
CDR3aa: CSASLGEEQYF

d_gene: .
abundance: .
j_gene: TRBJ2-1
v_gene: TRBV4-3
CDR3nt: TGCGCCAGCAGCCTTACAGGGTCCAATGAGCAGTTCTTC
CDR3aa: CASSLTGSNEQFF

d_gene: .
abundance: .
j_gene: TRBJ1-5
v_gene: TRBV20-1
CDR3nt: TGCAGTGCCGGCGTGGGAGGTGGGAGCAATCAGCCCCAGCATTTT
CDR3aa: CSAGVGGGSNQPQHF

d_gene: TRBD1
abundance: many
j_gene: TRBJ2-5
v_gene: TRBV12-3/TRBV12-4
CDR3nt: TGTGCCAGCAGCACAGGGGGCGAGGAGACCCAGTACTTC
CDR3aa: CASSTGGEETQYF

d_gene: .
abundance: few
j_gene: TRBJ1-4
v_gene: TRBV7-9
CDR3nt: TGTGCCAGCAGCCCAGGCCCGCCGACAGGTGCTAATGAAAAACTGTTTTTT
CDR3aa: CASSPGPPTGANEKLFF

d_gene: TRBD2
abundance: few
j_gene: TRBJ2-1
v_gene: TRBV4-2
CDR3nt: TGTGCCAGCAGCCAGTTTCTAGCGGGGGGTTCTTGGGAGCAGTTCTTC
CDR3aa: CASSQFLAGGSWEQFF

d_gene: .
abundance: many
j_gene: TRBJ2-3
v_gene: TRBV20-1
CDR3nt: TGCAGTGCCAGGACAGTGGCAGATACGCAGTATTTT
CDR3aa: CSARTVADTQYF

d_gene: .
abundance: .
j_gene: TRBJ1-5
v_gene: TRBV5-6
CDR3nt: TGTGCCAGCAGCTTACGGGAAGATCAGCCCCAGCATTTT
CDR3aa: CASSLREDQPQHF

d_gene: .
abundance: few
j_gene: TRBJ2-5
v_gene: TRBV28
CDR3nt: TGTGCCAGCAGTTTACGCCAGTCTGCTGAGACCCAGTACTTC
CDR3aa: CASSLRQSAETQYF